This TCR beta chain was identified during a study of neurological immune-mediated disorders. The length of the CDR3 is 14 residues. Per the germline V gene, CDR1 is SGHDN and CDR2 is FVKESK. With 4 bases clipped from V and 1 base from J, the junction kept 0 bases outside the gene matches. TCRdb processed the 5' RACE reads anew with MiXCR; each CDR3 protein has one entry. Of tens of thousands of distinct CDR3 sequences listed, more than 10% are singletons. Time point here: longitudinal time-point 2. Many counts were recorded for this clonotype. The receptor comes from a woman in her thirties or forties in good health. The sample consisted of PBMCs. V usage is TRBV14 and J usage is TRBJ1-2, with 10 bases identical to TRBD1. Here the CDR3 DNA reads TGTGCCAGCAGCCGGACAGGGGGTAACTATGGCTACACCTTC. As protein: CASSRTGGNYGYTF.